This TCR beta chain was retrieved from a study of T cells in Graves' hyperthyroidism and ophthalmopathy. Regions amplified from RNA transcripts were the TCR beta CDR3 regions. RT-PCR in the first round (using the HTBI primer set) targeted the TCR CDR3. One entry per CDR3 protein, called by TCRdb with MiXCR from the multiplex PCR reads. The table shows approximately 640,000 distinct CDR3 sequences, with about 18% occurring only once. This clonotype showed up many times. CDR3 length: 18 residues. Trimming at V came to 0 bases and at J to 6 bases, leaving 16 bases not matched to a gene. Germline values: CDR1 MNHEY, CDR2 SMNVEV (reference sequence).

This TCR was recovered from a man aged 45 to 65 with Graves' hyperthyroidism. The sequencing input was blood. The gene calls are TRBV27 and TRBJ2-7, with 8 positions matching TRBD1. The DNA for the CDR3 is TGTGCCAGCAGTTTATCCCTAACCTCGACAGGGGCGATGGGCGAGCAGTACTTC. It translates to CASSLSLTSTGAMGEQYF.